The 15 T cell receptor beta chains below were found in one sample sequenced in a study of shared clonotypes between healthy human individuals. Profiled with immunoSEQ multiplex PCR; TCRdb holds only in-frame clones, not every one. Of 2.3 million or so clones in the sample, more than 80% are singletons; the top ten hold 0.39%. The sample comprised naive CD4+ T cells from PBMCs. Subset indicated: CD45RA+ positively selected. The receptor set was obtained from a man between 18 and 29 years old in good health. Some clones in this sample may be carry-over from other donors' samples.

The chain recombines TRBV10-3 with TRBJ1-4; 7 positions match TRBD1. This CDR3 is 14 amino acids long. Germline lookup yields CDR1 ENHRY and CDR2 SYGVKD. J was trimmed by 2 bases and V by 9 bases; bases with no gene match: 6. The CDR3 loop is CAIRQGSTNEKLFF. DNA for the CDR3: TGTGCCATTCGACAGGGCAGCACTAATGAAAAACTGTTTTTT.

The genes are TRBV7-2 and TRBJ2-1; D gene unclear. The germline V gene encodes CDR1 SGHTA and CDR2 FQGNSA. Between the trimmed V and J ends, which lost 7 bases and 10 bases, there was a span of 17 bases. The CDR3 consists of 13 residues. CDR3 DNA: TGTGCCAGCACCCTACCTTTACTGTGGGAGCAGTTCTTC. It encodes CASTLPLLWEQFF.

As for this clone: This sample also contains other DNA sequences that code for the same CDR3. V usage is TRBV5-1 and J usage is TRBJ2-7; the D gene is possibly TRBD2 (6 bases). Trimming left V 0 bases short and J 1 base short, with 8 bases between. CDR1 and CDR2 (germline): SGHRS, YFSETQ. The CDR3 spans 14 residues. In DNA form, the CDR3 reads TGCGCCAGCAGCTTGGCGGGAGAATCCTACGAGCAGTACTTC. It specifies CASSLAGESYEQYF.

The genes are TRBV14 and TRBJ1-1, with 10 bases that match TRBD1. Unmatched junction bases numbered 9, after V lost 4 bases and J lost 1 base. Germline lookup yields CDR1 SGHDN and CDR2 FVKESK. The CDR3 has 17 residues. The CDR3 spells CASSRWDRGIENTEAFF. Written as DNA, the CDR3 is TGTGCCAGCAGCCGTTGGGACAGGGGAATTGAGAACACTGAAGCTTTCTTT.

The chain links TRBV5-1 to TRBJ2-2; D gene ambiguous. Trimming removed 7 bases from V and 0 bases from J, with 10 bases in between. CDR3 length: 14 amino acids. Germline lookup yields CDR1 SGHRS and CDR2 YFSETQ. CDR3 sequence (DNA): TGCGCCAGCTCTGCGGCAACGAACACCGGGGAGCTGTTTTTT. Its translation: CASSAATNTGELFF.

The rearrangement joins TRBV6-6 to TRBJ2-3, with D uncertain. The CDR3 has 14 amino acids. The germline CDR1 and CDR2 sequences are MNHNY and SVGAGI (reference sequence). V lost 5 bases and J 1 base, leaving 10 bases between the germline ends. The CDR3: CASSHRFGTDTQYF. CDR3 nucleotides: TGTGCCAGCAGTCACCGGTTTGGCACAGATACGCAGTATTTT.

This chain joins TRBV29-1 and TRBJ2-5; 8 nucleotides match TRBD2. Germline-derived CDR1 and CDR2 are SQVTM and ANQGSEA. V lost 5 bases, J lost 5 bases, and 7 bases stayed unmatched. This CDR3 is built from 13 residues. The CDR3 nucleotides are TGCAGCGTTCTCGGGGGGGGCTGGGAGACCCAGTACTTC. This gives the protein CSVLGGGWETQYF.

This clone was observed once. The V and J genes are TRBV7-2 and TRBJ2-1; 7 bases are a match to TRBD1. The CDR3 consists of 15 residues. Looked up from germline, CDR1 is SGHTA and CDR2 is FQGNSA. Trimming removed 3 bases from V and 5 bases from J; junction bases left unmatched: 7. The CDR3, as DNA: TGTGCCAGCAGCTTCCGACAGGGAAAAAACAATGAGCAGTTCTTC. It is translated as CASSFRQGKNNEQFF. Together with reference TRBV7-2 and TRBJ2-1, the CDR3 gives the full variable domain: GAGVSQSPSNKVTEKGKDVELRCDPISGHTALYWYRQSLGQGLEFLIYFQGNSAPDKSGLPSDRFSAERTGGSVSTLTIQRTQQEDSAVYLCASSFRQGKNNEQFFGPGTRLTVL.

V and J are TRBV29-1 and TRBJ2-4; 8 nucleotides agree with TRBD2. The CDR3 has 22 amino acids. Germline V CDR1 and CDR2: SQVTM, ANQGSEA. V lost 0 bases, J lost 1 base, and 23 bases stayed unmatched. In DNA, the CDR3 is TGCAGCGTTGAAGACCACAAGGGAAAACGGGAGGGCCCAGGTGCCGCCAAAAACATTCAGTACTTC. It is translated as CSVEDHKGKREGPGAAKNIQYF.

The chain has TRBV23-1 and TRBJ1-3; 7 bases match TRBD1. TRBV23-1 is identified as an open reading frame with a role that is uncertain. Trimming removed 10 bases from V and 12 bases from J; junction bases left unmatched: 24. CDR3 length: 16 residues. The CDR3 region has the DNA TGCGCCACCACCACCCCGCACAGGGGCCCGCTAGTAGTCATATATTTT. It specifies CATTTPHRGPLVVIYF.

The chain uses TRBV6-6 and TRBJ1-4, with D uncertain. This CDR3 has 12 amino acids. Trimming cost V 5 bases and J 5 bases, with 6 bases left between them. Per germline, CDR1 MNHNY and CDR2 SVGAGI (reference sequence). CDR3 sequence: CASSPQNEKLFF. The CDR3 nucleotides are TGTGCCAGCAGTCCCCAGAATGAAAAACTGTTTTTT.

The rearrangement uses TRBV2 and TRBJ1-3, with TRBD1 matching 7 bases. Germline V gene lookup returns CDR1 SNHLY and CDR2 FYNNEI. This CDR3 contains 14 residues. The V segment lost 7 bases and the J segment 0 bases; nucleotides outside the gene matches: 3. The CDR3 bases are TGTGCCAGCAAGCAGGGGGTCTCTGGAAACACCATATATTTT. This codes for CASKQGVSGNTIYF.

This chain connects TRBV4-1 to TRBJ2-1; possible D gene TRBD2, 5 bases. Trimming took off 1 base at V and 8 bases at J, with 9 bases between the two ends. There are 13 residues in the CDR3. Germline V CDR1 and CDR2: MGHRA, YSYEKL. The CDR3 sequence: CASSQVPRDEQFF. The DNA of the CDR3 is TGCGCCAGCAGCCAAGTCCCGAGGGATGAGCAGTTCTTC.

This chain uses TRBV5-1 with TRBJ2-3; 7 bases match TRBD2. The germline gives CDR1 SGHRS, CDR2 YFSETQ. The trim removed 3 bases at V and 4 bases at J, leaving 14 bases unmatched. The CDR3 has 17 amino acids. As DNA, the CDR3 is TGCGCCAGCAGCTCTCTAGCGGTCGTTGGTTTCGCAGATACGCAGTATTTT. Its protein is CASSSLAVVGFADTQYF.

The chain combines TRBV7-2 with TRBJ2-5; D is perhaps TRBD2 (5 bases). The CDR3 spans 14 residues. Germline loops: CDR1 SGHTA, CDR2 FQGNSA. The V end was cut by 4 bases, the J end by 2 bases, with 11 bases between. The CDR3 sequence is CASSSGLTQETQYF. Written as DNA, the CDR3 is TGTGCCAGCAGCTCCGGACTGACACAAGAGACCCAGTACTTC.